What follows are 12 T cell receptor beta chains derived from one specimen sequenced in a study of post-analysis software for immune sequencing data. General study results and limits: Among roughly 5 TRBV segments more frequent in patients than controls were TRBV5-6, TRBV5-1 and TRBV20-1.

The authors incorporated unique molecular identifiers into the TCR beta cDNA libraries. MiXCR, applied by TCRdb to the PCR reads, yields one record per CDR3 protein. The top ten clones hold about 1.6% of a sample with 150,000 to 200,000 distinct CDR3 sequences, roughly 31% of them seen once. These TCRs are of unknown antigen specificity. Sequenced: blood. These receptors were obtained from a girl between 5 and 17 years old with multiple sclerosis.

This clonotype was observed at least ten times. J is TRBJ2-1 and V is TRBV11-2, with D uncertain. Germline V gene lookup returns CDR1 SGHAT and CDR2 FQNNGV. The CDR3 totals 12 residues. V was clipped by 1 base and J by 10 bases, with 8 bases between them. CDR3: CASSLGWVEQFF. The CDR3 DNA reads as TGTGCCAGCAGCTTAGGGTGGGTAGAGCAGTTCTTC.

The chain uses TRBV5-1 and TRBJ2-5; a possible D gene is TRBD2 (5 bases). Germline CDR1 SGHRS, CDR2 YFSETQ. This CDR3 is built from 14 residues. V was trimmed by 3 bases and J by 11 bases, leaving 20 bases between them. The CDR3 loop is CASSSSGAYNEQYF. The CDR3 bases are TGCGCCAGCAGCTCCAGCGGCGCCTACAATGAGCAGTACTTC. The full variable domain, rest sourced from reference TRBV5-1 and TRBJ2-5, is KAGVTQTPRYLIKTRGQQVTLSCSPISGHRSVSWYQQTPGQGLQFLFEYFSETQRNKGNFPGRFSGRQFSNSRSEMNVSTLELGDSALYLCASSSSGAYNEQYFGPGTRLLVL.

This clonotype has ten or more counts. CDR3 amino acids: CASSSGGGNIQYF. The CDR3 nucleotides are TGTGCCAGCAGCTCAGGGGGCGGAAACATTCAGTACTTC. The genes are TRBV5-4 and TRBJ2-4, with 8 bases aligning to TRBD1. Per germline, CDR1 SGHNT and CDR2 YYREEE (reference sequence). CDR3 size: 13 residues. J was trimmed by 6 bases and V by 3 bases; bases with no gene match: 2.

This clonotype was counted a few times. This chain uses TRBV4-2 with TRBJ1-5, with TRBD1 as a possible D gene (5 bases). The V gene lost 3 bases and the J gene lost 9 bases, with 18 bases spanning the gap. The CDR3 has 15 amino acids. Germline CDR1 and CDR2: LGHNA and YNFKEQ. The CDR3, as DNA: TGTGCCAGCAGCCAGGACGGGGGTTCCGAGGCGCCCCAGCATTTT. It translates to CASSQDGGSEAPQHF.

Details on this clonotype: A much larger clone lies a single base off, so this may be a read error. The chain joins TRBV20-1 to TRBJ2-7, with 8 bases identical to TRBD2. The V and J ends lost 1 base and 2 bases, in that order; junction bases with no gene match: 7. Germline values: CDR1 DFQATT, CDR2 SNEGSKA (reference sequence). CDR3 length equals 15 residues. The CDR3 protein is CSARVPRTSPYEQYF. Here the CDR3 DNA reads TGCAGTGCTAGAGTTCCCCGGACTAGCCCCTACGAGCAGTACTTC.

V gene TRBV5-4 combines with J gene TRBJ1-2; TRBD1 agrees at 7 bases. With V trimmed by 4 bases and J by 0 bases, 6 bases remained unmatched. This CDR3 spans 15 amino acids. Germline V gene lookup returns CDR1 SGHNT and CDR2 YYREEE (reference sequence). The DNA for the CDR3 is TGTGCCAGCAGCCTGGTAGGGACAGCTAACTATGGCTACACCTTC. This encodes CASSLVGTANYGYTF.

In regard to this clonotype: A junction boundary mismatches the germline segment, possibly from a read error. The chain has TRBV5-1 and TRBJ2-5; possibly TRBD2 for D (5 bases). This CDR3 contains 14 residues. The germline gives CDR1 SGHRS, CDR2 YFSETQ. CDR3 sequence reads: CASGFTSGFHEQYF. As DNA, the CDR3 is TGCGCCAGCGGCTTTACTAGTGGCTTCCATGAGCAGTACTTC.

Concerning this clonotype itself: The junction shows a germline mismatch at one end, possibly a read error. The V and J genes are TRBV20-1 and TRBJ2-3; 10 bases fit TRBD2. CDR1 and CDR2 (germline): DFQATT, SNEGSKA (reference sequence). This CDR3 region has 13 residues. CDR3 sequence (DNA): TGCGGTGCTAGAGCGGGGGGGCCAGATACGCAGTATTTT. This gives the protein CGARAGGPDTQYF.

This clonotype has more than one count but fewer than ten. V usage is TRBV5-1 and J usage is TRBJ2-4; 7 bases are a match to TRBD2. The V segment lost 3 bases and the J segment 13 bases; nucleotides outside the gene matches: 7. This CDR3 spans 12 amino acids. Germline V CDR1 and CDR2: SGHRS, YFSETQ. This CDR3 reads CASSSGGTWQYF. CDR3 bases: TGCGCCAGCAGCTCGGGGGGAACATGGCAGTACTTC.

This clonotype was observed a single time. CDR3 loop: CASSPWAQTPNTEAFF. The DNA for the CDR3 is TGTGCCAGCTCACCATGGGCGCAGACCCCGAACACTGAAGCTTTCTTT. V usage is TRBV18 and J usage is TRBJ1-1; D unclear. This CDR3 spans 16 amino acids. V was trimmed by 2 bases and J by 1 base, leaving 14 bases between them. Germline V gene data show CDR1 as KGHSH and CDR2 as LQKENI.

In its sample, this clonotype was seen once. A single base separates this from a much larger clone, so it may be a read error. Lacking the conserved final phenylalanine or tryptophan, this CDR3 likely reflects a read error. V gene TRBV7-6 combines with J gene TRBJ2-1, with TRBD1 identical over 8 bases. CDR3 length equals 12 residues. CDR1 is SGHVS, CDR2 FNYEAQ, per germline. The V and J ends lost 5 bases and 6 bases, in that order; junction bases with no gene match: 0. The CDR3 loop is CASSDRGNEQFC. In DNA, the CDR3 is TGTGCCAGCAGCGACAGGGGCAATGAGCAGTTCTGC.

To note about this clonotype: A much bigger clone sits one base away, suggesting this may be a read error. This chain joins TRBV10-3 and TRBJ2-1, with TRBD2 matching 10 bases. CDR3 length: 14 residues. V lost 11 bases, J lost 3 bases, and 7 bases stayed unmatched. CDR1 and CDR2 from the germline V gene are ENHRY and SYGVKD. The CDR3 loop reads CAALTSGDYNEQFF. The CDR3 DNA follows: TGTGCCGCCCTAACTAGCGGGGACTACAATGAGCAGTTCTTC.